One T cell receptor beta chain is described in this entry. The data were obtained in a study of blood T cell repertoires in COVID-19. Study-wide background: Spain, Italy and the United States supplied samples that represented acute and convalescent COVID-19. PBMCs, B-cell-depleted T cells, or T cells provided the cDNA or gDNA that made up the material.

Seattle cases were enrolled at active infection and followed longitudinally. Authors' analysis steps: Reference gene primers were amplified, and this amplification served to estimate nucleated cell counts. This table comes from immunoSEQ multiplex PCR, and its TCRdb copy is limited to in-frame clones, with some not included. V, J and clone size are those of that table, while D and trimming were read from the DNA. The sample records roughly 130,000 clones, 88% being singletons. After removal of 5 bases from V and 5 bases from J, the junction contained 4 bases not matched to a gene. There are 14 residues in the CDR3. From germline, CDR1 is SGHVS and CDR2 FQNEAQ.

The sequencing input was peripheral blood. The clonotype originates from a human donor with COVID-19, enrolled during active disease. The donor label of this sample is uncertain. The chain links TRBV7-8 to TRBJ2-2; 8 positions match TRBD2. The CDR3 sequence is CASSTERETGELFF. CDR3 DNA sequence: TGTGCCAGCAGCACCGAGCGGGAGACCGGGGAGCTGTTTTTT.